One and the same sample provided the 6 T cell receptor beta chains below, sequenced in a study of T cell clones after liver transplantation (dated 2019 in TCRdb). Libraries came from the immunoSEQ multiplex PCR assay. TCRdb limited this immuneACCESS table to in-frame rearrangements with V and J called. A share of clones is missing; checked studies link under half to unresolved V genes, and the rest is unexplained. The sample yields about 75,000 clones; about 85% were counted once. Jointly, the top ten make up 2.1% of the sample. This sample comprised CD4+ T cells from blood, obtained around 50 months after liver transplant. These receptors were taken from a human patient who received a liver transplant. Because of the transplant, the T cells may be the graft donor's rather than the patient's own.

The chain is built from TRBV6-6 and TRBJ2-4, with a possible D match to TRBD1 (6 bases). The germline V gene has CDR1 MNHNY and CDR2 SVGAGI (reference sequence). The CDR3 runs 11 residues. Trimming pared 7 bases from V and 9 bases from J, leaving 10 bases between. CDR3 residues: CASTSGVIQYF. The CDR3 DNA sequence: TGTGCCAGCACCTCAGGGGTCATTCAGTACTTC.

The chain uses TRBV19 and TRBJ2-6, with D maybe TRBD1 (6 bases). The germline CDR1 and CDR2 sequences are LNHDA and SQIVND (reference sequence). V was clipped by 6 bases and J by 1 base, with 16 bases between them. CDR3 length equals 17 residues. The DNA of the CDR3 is TGTGCCAGTAGAAACCCGGACAGACTTTCTGGGGCCAACGTCCTGACTTTC. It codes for CASRNPDRLSGANVLTF.

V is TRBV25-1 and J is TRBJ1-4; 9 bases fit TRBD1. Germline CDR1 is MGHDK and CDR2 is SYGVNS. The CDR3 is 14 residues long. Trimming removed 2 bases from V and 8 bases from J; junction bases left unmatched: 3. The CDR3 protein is CASSEGQGWEKLFF. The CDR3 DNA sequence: TGTGCCAGCAGTGAAGGACAGGGGTGGGAAAAACTGTTTTTT.

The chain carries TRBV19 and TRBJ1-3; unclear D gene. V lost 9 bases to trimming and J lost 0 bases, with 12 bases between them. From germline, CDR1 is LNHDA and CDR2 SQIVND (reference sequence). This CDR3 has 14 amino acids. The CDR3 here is CASEGGYSGNTIYF. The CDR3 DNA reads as TGTGCCAGCGAGGGAGGGTACTCTGGAAACACCATATATTTT.

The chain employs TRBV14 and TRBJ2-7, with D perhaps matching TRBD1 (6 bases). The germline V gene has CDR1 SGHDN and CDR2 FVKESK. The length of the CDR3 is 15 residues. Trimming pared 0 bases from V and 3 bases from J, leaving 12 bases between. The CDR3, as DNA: TGTGCCAGCAGCCAAGATCCCGCCAGGGGCTACGAGCAGTACTTC. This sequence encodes CASSQDPARGYEQYF.

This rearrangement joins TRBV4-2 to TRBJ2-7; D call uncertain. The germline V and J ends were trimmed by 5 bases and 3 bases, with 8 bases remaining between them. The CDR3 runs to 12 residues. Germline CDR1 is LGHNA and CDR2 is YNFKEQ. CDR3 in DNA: TGTGCCAGCAGCTTTGACATCTACGAGCAGTACTTC. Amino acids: CASSFDIYEQYF.